These 6 T cell receptor beta chains share one sample of origin, sequenced in a study of early T cells in non-severe SARS-CoV-2 infection. TCRdb reprocessed the 5' RACE reads with MiXCR, giving one entry per CDR3 protein. This table holds 20,000 to 25,000 distinct CDR3 sequences, 3% to 4.5% found once. Sequencing was done on a sample of whole blood. These receptors were obtained from an adult who was a healthcare worker with PCR-confirmed SARS-CoV-2 infection or an uninfected control (not recorded which).

This rearrangement joins TRBV9 to TRBJ2-2; no reliable D call. From germline, CDR1 is SGDLS and CDR2 YYNGEE. The CDR3 is 15 amino acids. V dropped 4 bases and J dropped 3 bases, with 13 bases sitting between them. The DNA of the CDR3 is TGTGCCAGCAGCACTCGGTCTCCTCACACCGGGGAGCTGTTTTTT. This sequence encodes CASSTRSPHTGELFF. The full variable domain, in which reference TRBV9 and TRBJ2-2 provide the parts outside the CDR3, is DSGVTQTPKHLITATGQRVTLRCSPRSGDLSVYWYQQSLDQGLQFLIQYYNGEERAKGNILERFSAQQFPDLHSELNLSSLELGDSALYFCASSTRSPHTGELFFGEGSRLTVL.

This clonotype is medium-sized within its sample. CDR3 sequence reads: CASSPGQGNYGYTF. The CDR3 DNA reads as TGCGCCAGCAGCCCCGGACAGGGCAACTATGGCTACACCTTC. The chain uses TRBV5-1 and TRBJ1-2; 8 bases agree with TRBD1. CDR1 is SGHRS, CDR2 YFSETQ, per germline. Unmatched junction bases numbered 4, after V lost 4 bases and J lost 2 bases. This CDR3 has 14 residues.

This clonotype appeared many times. This chain links TRBV2 with TRBJ2-1; 14 bases line up with TRBD2. The length of the CDR3 is 16 residues. The V gene end was trimmed by 6 bases and the J gene end by 3 bases; junction bases not matched to a gene: 4. CDR1 SNHLY and CDR2 FYNNEI come from the germline V gene. Here the CDR3 DNA reads TGTGCCAGCAGAGCCGGGACTAGCGGGAGCTACAATGAGCAGTTCTTC. Amino acid sequence: CASRAGTSGSYNEQFF.

This clonotype was recorded many times. The chain carries TRBV14 and TRBJ2-1; D perhaps matches TRBD1 (5 bases). Germline V gene data show CDR1 as SGHDN and CDR2 as FVKESK. Trimming left V 4 bases short and J 10 bases short, with 8 bases between. This CDR3 is built from 11 residues. Written as DNA, the CDR3 is TGTGCCAGCAGCCTACACAGGGAGCAGTTCTTC. Its protein is CASSLHREQFF.

Relative to its sample, this clonotype is medium-sized (0.01 to 0.1%). This CDR3 is CASSKTELSNQPQHF. The CDR3 DNA is TGCGCCAGCAGCAAGACAGAGCTCAGCAATCAGCCCCAGCATTTT. The V gene is TRBV4-1, the J gene TRBJ1-5, with a weak D call TRBD1 (5 bases). Trimming cost V 5 bases and J 1 base, with 12 bases left between them. The CDR3 runs 15 residues. Germline V gene data show CDR1 as MGHRA and CDR2 as YSYEKL.

This clonotype was seen at least ten times. CDR3 DNA sequence: TGTGCTAGTGGTTTGGGACCAGGGTTAAACTATGGCTACACCTTC. It codes for CASGLGPGLNYGYTF. This chain links TRBV12-5 with TRBJ1-2; D possibly corresponds to TRBD1 (5 bases). Germline V gene lookup returns CDR1 LGHNT and CDR2 FRNRAP. The V gene lost 1 base and the J gene lost 2 bases, with 11 bases spanning the gap. The CDR3 runs 15 residues.